One sample yielded the 19 T cell receptor beta chains listed below, sequenced in a study of blood T cells in healthy people across ages. The use of a sample-barcoded 5' primer and a J-beta primer mix characterized a second PCR of roughly 7 to 11 cycles. TCRdb reprocessed the 5' RACE reads via MiXCR and lists one record per CDR3 protein. The sample records 800,000 to 950,000 distinct CDR3 sequences, 25% to 30% being singletons. These records were also assigned to another study, of T cells of mothers and their children.

Sequences were obtained from blood. The origin of the receptors is a woman aged 40 to 50 in good health.

This clonotype was seen many times. This chain joins TRBV25-1 and TRBJ1-2; tentative D call: TRBD1 (5 bases). V shed 1 base and J shed 3 bases, with 9 bases lying between them. Germline V CDR1 and CDR2: MGHDK, SYGVNS. The CDR3 has 14 residues. The CDR3 DNA is TGTGCCAGCAGTGAATCGACAGCCTACTATGGCTACACCTTC. Protein product: CASSESTAYYGYTF.

Concerning this clonotype itself: This may come from a read error, since a much larger clone is one base off. In this CDR3 the conserved last residue, phenylalanine or tryptophan, is missing, so a read error is likely. This chain uses TRBV11-1 with TRBJ2-7, with D unresolved. The V end lost 3 bases, the J end lost 2 bases, and 11 bases lay between the germline ends. CDR1 SGHAT and CDR2 FQDESV come from the germline V gene (reference sequence). The CDR3 has 14 residues. This CDR3 reads CASSFGQSAYEQYC. CDR3 sequence (DNA): TGTGCCAGCAGCTTCGGGCAGTCCGCCTACGAGCAGTACTGC.

This clonotype was observed a few times. V and J are TRBV7-3 and TRBJ2-3, with D tentatively TRBD2 (5 bases). Germline assignment: CDR1 SGHTA and CDR2 FQGTGA. Trimming took off 0 bases at V and 2 bases at J, with 9 bases between the two ends. The length of the CDR3 is 15 residues. CDR3 bases: TGTGCCAGCAGCTTAACCGGGGTTAACACAGATACGCAGTATTTT. Its translation is CASSLTGVNTDTQYF.

This clonotype appeared many times. The chain carries TRBV9 and TRBJ2-7; TRBD1 matches 10 bases. There are 16 residues in the CDR3. Germline CDR1 is SGDLS and CDR2 is YYNGEE. The V segment lost 0 bases and the J segment 1 base; nucleotides outside the gene matches: 4. CDR3 bases: TGTGCCAGCAGCGTAGCCGGGACAGGGGTTTCCTACGAGCAGTACTTC. The encoded protein is CASSVAGTGVSYEQYF.

This sequence joins TRBV2 and TRBJ2-4; no clear D gene. This CDR3 spans 12 amino acids. V dropped 4 bases and J dropped 4 bases, with 5 bases sitting between them. CDR1 and CDR2 from the germline V gene are SNHLY and FYNNEI. DNA for the CDR3: TGTGCCAGCAGTGTAGGGAAAAACATTCAGTACTTC. It encodes CASSVGKNIQYF.

This chain joins TRBV5-6 and TRBJ2-3; TRBD2 might be the D (6 bases). Trimming stripped 3 bases from V and 4 bases from J, with 18 bases between. The germline V gene has CDR1 SGHDT and CDR2 YYEEEE. CDR3 length: 16 amino acids. The CDR3 coding sequence is TGTGCCAGCAGCTCTTATGGTTGGGACTTGGCAGATACGCAGTATTTT. Translated, it gives CASSSYGWDLADTQYF.

A remark on this clonotype: This may stem from a read error, because a much larger clone lies one nucleotide away. This CDR3 is missing its conserved last phenylalanine or tryptophan, likely due to a read error. The chain is built from TRBV20-1 and TRBJ2-1, with 8 bases matching TRBD2. The V gene's germline CDR1 is DFQATT and CDR2 SNEGSKA (reference sequence). There are 13 residues in the CDR3. The junction had 7 bases not matched to a gene; V was cut back by 3 bases and J by 9 bases. In DNA form, the CDR3 reads TGCAGTGCTAGCGGATACCGGGGGGGTGAGCAGTTCTCC. Translation gives CSASGYRGGEQFS.

The chain employs TRBV28 and TRBJ2-7; tentative D call: TRBD2 (5 bases). Germline values: CDR1 MDHEN, CDR2 SYDVKM. Trimming took 1 base from V and 3 from J, leaving 16 bases between them. This CDR3 has 16 residues. CDR3 amino acids: CASSLSTSRARYEQYF. CDR3 nucleotide sequence: TGTGCCAGCAGTTTATCCACCTCGCGGGCTCGCTACGAGCAGTACTTC.

The chain uses TRBV9 and TRBJ1-6; a weak D match, TRBD1 (5 bases). The length of the CDR3 is 14 residues. Germline CDR1 is SGDLS and CDR2 is YYNGEE. The V and J ends lost 2 bases and 8 bases respectively, with 11 bases between them. In nucleotides, the CDR3 is TGTGCCAGCAGCGTGGCAGGGATGGATTCACCCCTCCACTTT. As protein: CASSVAGMDSPLHF.

Of note for this clonotype: Just one base apart from a much larger clone, this may be a read error. The CDR3 sequence: CASSARRARTDTQYF. The CDR3 DNA follows: TGTGCCAGCAGTGCCAGACGGGCTAGAACAGATACGCAGTATTTT. V usage is TRBV12-3 or TRBV12-4 and J usage is TRBJ2-3; no clear D. The CDR3 covers 15 residues. V lost 5 bases to trimming and J lost 3 bases, with 15 bases between them.

Regarding this clonotype: One junction end does not reproduce the germline sequence, and a read error may be involved. CDR3 in amino acids: CDSSSIGQGGFDEQFF. CDR3 nucleotides: TGTGACAGCAGCTCGATCGGACAGGGGGGGTTTGATGAGCAGTTCTTC. The rearrangement uses TRBV7-9 and TRBJ2-1, with TRBD1 matching over 10 bases. CDR3 length: 16 amino acids. CDR1 is SEHNR and CDR2 is FQNEAQ in the germline V gene (reference sequence).

The chain links TRBV6-1 to TRBJ2-7; D perhaps matches TRBD1 (8 bases). Germline V lookup: CDR1 MNHNS, CDR2 SASEGT. Trimming removed 8 bases at V and 11 bases at J, with 22 bases between. This CDR3 is built from 13 residues. In nucleotides, the CDR3 is TGTGCCAGCCGGGAGGACAGGGCGGCTCGAGAGTACTTC. Encoded protein: CASREDRAAREYF.

The chain recombines TRBV11-3 with TRBJ2-3, with 11 bases fitting TRBD2. V lost 5 bases to trimming and J lost 6 bases; unmatched junction nucleotides: 7. The CDR3 is 15 residues long. CDR1 and CDR2 (germline): SGHNT, YENEEA. CDR3 nucleotides: TGTGCCAGCAGCCCATCACTAGCGGGAGCGGATACGCAGTATTTT. Translated, it gives CASSPSLAGADTQYF.

This clonotype has more than one count but fewer than ten. The V call is TRBV25-1, the J call TRBJ1-2; maybe TRBD1 (5 bases). This CDR3 region has 13 residues. Trimming cost V 6 bases and J 4 bases, with 12 bases left between them. Germline V gene data show CDR1 as MGHDK and CDR2 as SYGVNS. CDR3 coding DNA: TGTGCCAGCAGCGAGCCGGGGGTCTATGGCTACACCTTC. It translates to CASSEPGVYGYTF.

With respect to this clonotype: The CDR3 carries no conserved terminal phenylalanine or tryptophan, so it likely arises from a read error. V usage is TRBV29-1 and J usage is TRBJ2-7, with 7 bases aligning to TRBD1. The V gene's germline CDR1 is SQVTM and CDR2 ANQGSEA. This CDR3 comprises 14 residues. This chain's CDR3 is CSVVETGRLYEQYL. Written as DNA, the CDR3 is TGCAGTGTTGTCGAGACAGGGAGACTCTACGAGCAGTACTTA.

This clonotype was seen many times. The junction departs from germline at one end; a sequencing error may be responsible. The chain couples TRBV5-1 to TRBJ2-1, with 9 bases that match TRBD2. Germline V gene data show CDR1 as SGHRS and CDR2 as YFSETQ. This CDR3 comprises 12 residues. This chain's CDR3 is CASSLAGDEQFF. In DNA, the CDR3 is TGTGCCAGCAGCTTAGCGGGAGATGAGCAGTTCTTC. Based on the CDR3 plus reference TRBV5-1 and TRBJ2-1, the full variable domain is KAGVTQTPRYLIKTRGQQVTLSCSPISGHRSVSWYQQTPGQGLQFLFEYFSETQRNKGNFPGRFSGRQFSNSRSEMNVSTLELGDSALYLCASSLAGDEQFFGPGTRLTVL.

The rearrangement links TRBV7-6 to TRBJ2-7; possibly TRBD2 for D (6 bases). This CDR3 region has 13 residues. CDR1 and CDR2 from the germline V gene are SGHVS and FNYEAQ. The ends were cut back, 4 bases at V and 6 bases at J, with 13 bases in the middle. The CDR3 here is CASSSQRGFEQYF. In DNA form, the CDR3 reads TGTGCCAGCAGCTCTCAACGGGGGTTCGAGCAGTACTTC.

This clonotype has a count of ten or more. The rearrangement uses TRBV11-2 and TRBJ1-2; a weak D match, TRBD1 (5 bases). The CDR3 loop spans 16 amino acids. Trimming removed 0 bases at V and 1 base at J, with 12 bases between. Looked up from germline, CDR1 is SGHAT and CDR2 is FQNNGV. This CDR3 is CASSLDRNRRNYGYTF. CDR3 sequence (DNA): TGTGCCAGCAGCTTAGACCGCAACAGGCGTAACTATGGCTACACCTTC.

This clonotype was counted between two and nine times. This rearrangement joins TRBV11-2 to TRBJ1-2; possibly TRBD1 for D (5 bases). The CDR3 loop spans 17 amino acids. CDR1 SGHAT and CDR2 FQNNGV come from the germline V gene. Trimming removed 4 bases from V and 1 base from J, with 19 bases in between. The CDR3 sequence is CASSSSSDTRFNYGYTF. The CDR3 nucleotides read TGTGCCAGCAGCTCATCCTCGGACACGCGATTTAACTATGGCTACACCTTC.